These 23 T cell receptor beta chains originate from one sample sequenced in a study of blood T cell repertoires in COVID-19. This table comes from immunoSEQ multiplex PCR, and its TCRdb copy is limited to in-frame clones, with some not included. This table has about 110,000 clones, approximately 85% appearing once. Sequences were obtained from peripheral blood. Receptors were obtained from an older woman with COVID-19, enrolled during active disease.

This rearrangement joins TRBV19 to TRBJ1-3; D unresolved. V was cut by 3 bases and J by 4 bases, with 10 bases left in between. The CDR3 runs to 14 residues. Per the germline V gene, CDR1 is LNHDA and CDR2 is SQIVND (reference sequence). The CDR3 spells CASSIGSSGNTIYF. The DNA of the CDR3 is TGTGCCAGTAGTATTGGTAGCTCCGGAAACACCATATATTTT.

The chain has TRBV7-8 and TRBJ1-5; 10 bases align to TRBD1. CDR1 is SGHVS, CDR2 FQNEAQ, per germline. V lost 2 bases to trimming and J lost 5 bases; unmatched junction nucleotides: 9. CDR3 length: 17 residues. The chain's CDR3 is CASSLTSGTGVDQPQHF. The CDR3 nucleotides are TGTGCCAGCAGCTTAACCTCCGGGACAGGGGTCGATCAGCCCCAGCATTTT.

In DNA, the CDR3 is TGTGCCAGCAGCTCTCGGGACAGTCTAAACACTGAAGCTTTCTTT. Protein: CASSSRDSLNTEAFF. The chain combines TRBV7-9 with TRBJ1-1; 7 bases are shared with TRBD1. CDR3 length: 15 residues. V gave up 4 bases and J gave up 2 bases; unmatched junction bases: 7. Per germline, CDR1 SEHNR and CDR2 FQNEAQ (reference sequence).

In this sample, this clone turned up a few times. The chain uses TRBV19 and TRBJ1-2; possibly TRBD1 for D (5 bases). With 6 bases removed from V and 3 bases from J, the gap between germline ends came to 14 bases. CDR1 and CDR2 (germline): LNHDA, SQIVND (reference sequence). This CDR3 is built from 14 residues. CDR3: CASSRQNNDYGYTF. The CDR3, as DNA: TGTGCCAGTAGCCGACAGAACAATGACTATGGCTACACCTTC.

The chain uses TRBV28 and TRBJ2-3, with unresolved D. Germline V gene lookup returns CDR1 MDHEN and CDR2 SYDVKM. The ends were cut back, 8 bases at V and 2 bases at J, with 20 bases in the middle. This CDR3 is 16 amino acids long. The chain's CDR3 is CASRPTRPHFTDTQYF. The CDR3 DNA is TGTGCCAGCCGACCGACAAGGCCGCATTTCACAGATACGCAGTATTTT. Full variable domain (remainder filled in from reference TRBV28 and TRBJ2-3): DVKVTQSSRYLVKRTGEKVFLECVQDMDHENMFWYRQDPGLGLRLIYFSYDVKMKEKGDIPEGYSVSREKKERFSLILESASTNQTSMYLCASRPTRPHFTDTQYFGPGTRLTVL.

The chain carries TRBV6-6 and TRBJ2-3; the match to TRBD2 covers 9 bases. Unmatched junction bases numbered 5, after V lost 6 bases and J lost 4 bases. Germline loops: CDR1 MNHNY, CDR2 SVGAGI (reference sequence). This CDR3 has 14 residues. The CDR3 DNA reads TGTGCCAGCAGGTTAGCGGGGGCGGCAGATACGCAGTATTTT. Encoded protein: CASRLAGAADTQYF.

V gene TRBV6-4 combines with J gene TRBJ2-1; 7 nucleotides align to TRBD1. Germline values: CDR1 MRHNA, CDR2 SNTAGT. This CDR3 region has 14 residues. The J segment lost 7 bases and the V segment lost 0 bases, leaving 3 bases of the junction unmatched. Here the CDR3 reads CASSDSLDRNEQFF. The DNA for the CDR3 is TGTGCCAGCAGTGACTCCCTGGACAGGAATGAGCAGTTCTTC.

V usage is TRBV6-5 and J usage is TRBJ1-1; tentative D call: TRBD1 (5 bases). The CDR3 extends over 13 amino acids. Trimming shortened V by 4 bases and J by 2 bases, and 8 bases separated the two germline ends. Germline loops: CDR1 MNHEY, CDR2 SVGAGI. The CDR3 region is CASSLTVNTEAFF. The CDR3 nucleotides read TGTGCCAGCAGTTTGACAGTTAACACTGAAGCTTTCTTT.

The chain uses TRBV7-2 and TRBJ2-5; D might be TRBD2 (6 bases). Per the germline V gene, CDR1 is SGHTA and CDR2 is FQGNSA. Trimming took off 5 bases at V and 5 bases at J, with 15 bases between the two ends. The CDR3 loop spans 14 amino acids. CDR3 protein: CASSPVGLDETQYF. DNA of the CDR3: TGTGCCAGCAGCCCGGTGGGACTGGATGAGACCCAGTACTTC.

This clone was recorded a few times. The chain combines TRBV4-1 with TRBJ1-1; TRBD1 matches 8 bases. CDR3 length: 15 residues. Trimming took 4 bases from V and 5 from J; bases not matched to a gene: 9. Germline CDR1 reads MGHRA; CDR2 reads YSYEKL. In DNA, the CDR3 is TGCGCCAGCAGCCTAGTAGGACAGGGTGGTACTGAAGCTTTCTTT. This sequence encodes CASSLVGQGGTEAFF.

The rearrangement joins TRBV4-1 to TRBJ2-7, with D possibly being TRBD2 (6 bases). This CDR3 has 15 residues. Trimming left V 4 bases short and J 4 bases short, with 17 bases between. CDR1 MGHRA and CDR2 YSYEKL come from the germline V gene. CDR3 in amino acids: CASSPFRGTAYEQYF. The CDR3 coding sequence is TGCGCCAGCAGCCCCTTTCGGGGGACTGCTTACGAGCAGTACTTC.

This chain joins TRBV7-2 and TRBJ1-5, with D possibly being TRBD1 (5 bases). The CDR3 runs 15 residues. Trimming shortened V by 7 bases and J by 3 bases, and 16 bases separated the two germline ends. CDR1 and CDR2 from the germline V gene are SGHTA and FQGNSA. CDR3 sequence reads: CASTEGAGYNQPQHF. In DNA form, the CDR3 reads TGTGCCAGCACGGAAGGGGCAGGGTACAATCAGCCCCAGCATTTT.

The chain is built from TRBV7-9 and TRBJ2-7; TRBD1 might be the D (5 bases). Germline V gene lookup returns CDR1 SEHNR and CDR2 FQNEAQ (reference sequence). CDR3 length equals 15 residues. With 0 bases removed from V and 3 bases from J, the gap between germline ends came to 12 bases. The CDR3: CASSLAQGKDYEQYF. CDR3 in DNA: TGTGCCAGCAGCTTAGCGCAGGGAAAGGACTACGAGCAGTACTTC.

J is TRBJ1-1 and V is TRBV6-2 or TRBV6-3; unclear D gene. Trimming removed 2 bases at V and 8 bases at J, with 21 bases between. This CDR3 has 16 residues. Germline V gene data show CDR1 as MNHEY and CDR2 as SVGEGT. CDR3 sequence reads: CASSYGWPRGVAEAFF. CDR3 nucleotide sequence: TGTGCCAGCAGTTACGGGTGGCCCCGCGGCGTAGCAGAAGCTTTCTTT.

The chain joins TRBV6-6 to TRBJ2-7; maybe TRBD1 (8 bases). This CDR3 is 15 amino acids long. V was shortened by 6 bases and J by 6 bases, with 21 bases between the two germline ends. Germline assignment: CDR1 MNHNY and CDR2 SVGAGI (reference sequence). The CDR3 region is CASRPPGGQDSEQYF. CDR3 DNA sequence: TGTGCCAGCAGGCCTCCGGGGGGACAGGACTCCGAGCAGTACTTC.

The rearrangement uses TRBV18 and TRBJ1-5; D is ambiguous. Between the trimmed V and J ends, which lost 2 bases and 0 bases, there was a span of 14 bases. CDR3 size: 17 residues. Germline assignment: CDR1 KGHSH and CDR2 LQKENI. The CDR3 DNA follows: TGTGCCAGCTCACCAGGGAGTCCGGCCTCTAGCAATCAGCCCCAGCATTTT. Amino acids: CASSPGSPASSNQPQHF.

V and J are TRBV11-2 and TRBJ2-1; TRBD1 matches at 8 bases. Germline V gives CDR1 SGHAT, CDR2 FQNNGV. The J segment lost 9 bases and the V segment lost 9 bases, leaving 10 bases of the junction unmatched. CDR3 length: 13 residues. CDR3: CASRQGHWSEQFF. DNA for the CDR3: TGTGCCAGTCGACAGGGGCATTGGAGTGAGCAGTTCTTC. The variable domain in full, completed from reference TRBV11-2 and TRBJ2-1, reads EAGVAQSPRYKIIEKRQSVAFWCNPISGHATLYWYQQILGQGPKLLIQFQNNGVVDDSQLPKDRFSAERLKGVDSTLKIQPAKLEDSAVYLCASRQGHWSEQFFGPGTRLTVL.

This chain links TRBV6-5 with TRBJ1-2; D is ambiguous. Between the trimmed V and J ends, which lost 7 bases and 4 bases, there was a span of 10 bases. The V gene's germline CDR1 is MNHEY and CDR2 SVGAGI. The CDR3 contains 12 residues. In DNA, the CDR3 is TGTGCCAGCAAGTGGAGTGGCTATGGCTACACCTTC. It is translated as CASKWSGYGYTF.

J is TRBJ2-1 and V is TRBV7-9; D uncertain. Deletions cut 5 bases from V and 13 bases from J, with 3 bases between. Germline V gives CDR1 SEHNR, CDR2 FQNEAQ (reference sequence). CDR3 length: 8 amino acids. The CDR3 here is CASSPQFF. In DNA form, the CDR3 reads TGTGCCAGCAGCCCTCAGTTCTTC.

The chain combines TRBV4-2 with TRBJ2-3; 9 bases fit TRBD2. The CDR3 runs 18 residues. CDR1 and CDR2 (germline): LGHNA, YNFKEQ. Losses at the gene ends were 1 base for V and 1 base for J; bases not matched to a gene: 9. This CDR3 is CASSQVVSGGSGTDTQYF. The CDR3 DNA reads as TGTGCCAGCAGCCAAGTTGTTAGCGGGGGTTCTGGCACAGATACGCAGTATTTT.

This rearrangement joins TRBV5-4 to TRBJ1-4; 11 bases line up with TRBD1. V lost 0 bases and J lost 0; bases outside the gene matches: 1. CDR1 SGHNT and CDR2 YYREEE come from the germline V gene (reference sequence). The CDR3 sequence is 17 residues long. CDR3 sequence (DNA): TGTGCCAGCAGCTTGGTGGGACAGGGGGCAACTAATGAAAAACTGTTTTTT. This translates into CASSLVGQGATNEKLFF.

CDR3 loop: CASSFGSGDRRETQYF. CDR3 sequence (DNA): TGCGCCAGCAGCTTCGGGAGCGGGGACCGACGGGAGACCCAGTACTTC. The rearrangement joins TRBV5-1 to TRBJ2-5; the match to TRBD2 covers 7 bases. The CDR3 contains 16 residues. The V segment lost 2 bases and the J segment 5 bases; nucleotides outside the gene matches: 12. The germline V gene has CDR1 SGHRS and CDR2 YFSETQ.

The chain recombines TRBV10-3 with TRBJ2-7; D is unclear. Trimming left V 5 bases short and J 0 bases short, with 20 bases between. This CDR3 is built from 17 residues. Germline CDR1 ENHRY, CDR2 SYGVKD. The CDR3 DNA sequence: TGTGCCATCAGTCCCTTATTCCTAAATTCGGGCTCCTACGAGCAGTACTTC. Translated: CAISPLFLNSGSYEQYF.